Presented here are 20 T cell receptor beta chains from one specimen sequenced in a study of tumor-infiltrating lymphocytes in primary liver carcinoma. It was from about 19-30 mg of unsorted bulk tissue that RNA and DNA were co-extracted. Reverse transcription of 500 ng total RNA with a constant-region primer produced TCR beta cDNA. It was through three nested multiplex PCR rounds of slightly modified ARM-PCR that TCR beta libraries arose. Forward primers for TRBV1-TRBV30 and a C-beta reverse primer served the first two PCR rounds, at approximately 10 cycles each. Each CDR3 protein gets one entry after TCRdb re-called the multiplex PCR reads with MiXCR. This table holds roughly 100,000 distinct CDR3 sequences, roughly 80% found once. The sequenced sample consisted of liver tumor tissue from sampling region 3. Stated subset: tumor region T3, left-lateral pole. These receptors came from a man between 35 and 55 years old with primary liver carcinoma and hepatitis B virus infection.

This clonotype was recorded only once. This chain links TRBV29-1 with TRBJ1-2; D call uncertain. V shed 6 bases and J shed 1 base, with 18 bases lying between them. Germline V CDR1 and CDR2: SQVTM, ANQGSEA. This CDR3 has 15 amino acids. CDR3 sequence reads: CSVTLSGNFNYGYTF. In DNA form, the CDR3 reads TGCAGCGTGACGCTGTCTGGGAACTTTAACTATGGCTACACCTTC.

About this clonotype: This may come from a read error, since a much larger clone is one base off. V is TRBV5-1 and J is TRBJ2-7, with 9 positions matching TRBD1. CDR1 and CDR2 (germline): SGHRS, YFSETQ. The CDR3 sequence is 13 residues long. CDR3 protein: CAISLGTGREQYF. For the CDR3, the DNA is TGCGCCATCAGCTTGGGGACAGGGCGCGAGCAGTACTTC. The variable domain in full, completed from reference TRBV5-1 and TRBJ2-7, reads KAGVTQTPRYLIKTRGQQVTLSCSPISGHRSVSWYQQTPGQGLQFLFEYFSETQRNKGNFPGRFSGRQFSNSRSEMNVSTLELGDSALYLCAISLGTGREQYFGPGTRLTVT.

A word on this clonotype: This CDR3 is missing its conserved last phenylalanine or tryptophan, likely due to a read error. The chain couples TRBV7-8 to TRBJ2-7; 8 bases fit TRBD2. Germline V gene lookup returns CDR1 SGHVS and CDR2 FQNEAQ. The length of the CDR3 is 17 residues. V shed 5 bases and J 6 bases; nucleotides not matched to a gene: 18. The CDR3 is CASSLTGGTTVTLEQYS. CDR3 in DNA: TGTGCCAGCAGCCTGACGGGAGGGACTACAGTTACCCTCGAGCAGTACTCC.

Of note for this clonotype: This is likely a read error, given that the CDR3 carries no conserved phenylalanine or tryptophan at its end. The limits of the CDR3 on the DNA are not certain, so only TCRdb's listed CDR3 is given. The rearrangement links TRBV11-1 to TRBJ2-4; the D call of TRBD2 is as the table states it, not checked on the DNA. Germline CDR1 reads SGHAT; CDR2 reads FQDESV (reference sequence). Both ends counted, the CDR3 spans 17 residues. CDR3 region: CASSFPGTSGTKNIEYI.

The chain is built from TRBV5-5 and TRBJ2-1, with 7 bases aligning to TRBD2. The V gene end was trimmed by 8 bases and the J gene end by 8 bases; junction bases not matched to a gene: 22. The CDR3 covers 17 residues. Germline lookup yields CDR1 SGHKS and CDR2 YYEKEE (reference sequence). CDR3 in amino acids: CARSRALSLAEEDEQFF. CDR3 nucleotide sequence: TGTGCCAGAAGCCGGGCTCTAAGCCTAGCGGAAGAAGATGAGCAGTTCTTC.

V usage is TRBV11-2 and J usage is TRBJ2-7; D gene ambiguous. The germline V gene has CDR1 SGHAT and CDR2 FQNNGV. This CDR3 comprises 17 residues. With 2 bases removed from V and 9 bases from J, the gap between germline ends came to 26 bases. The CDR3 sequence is CASSLTLARVVSGVQYF. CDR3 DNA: TGTGCCAGCAGCTTAACTCTTGCTCGAGTGGTCTCGGGCGTGCAGTACTTC.

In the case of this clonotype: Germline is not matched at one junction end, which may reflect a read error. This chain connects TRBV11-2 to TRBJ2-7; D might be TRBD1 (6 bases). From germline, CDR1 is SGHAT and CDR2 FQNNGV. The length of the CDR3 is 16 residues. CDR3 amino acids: CASSTGWGRATYERYF. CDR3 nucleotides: TGTGCCAGTAGCACAGGGTGGGGGCGAGCCACCTACGAGCGGTACTTC.

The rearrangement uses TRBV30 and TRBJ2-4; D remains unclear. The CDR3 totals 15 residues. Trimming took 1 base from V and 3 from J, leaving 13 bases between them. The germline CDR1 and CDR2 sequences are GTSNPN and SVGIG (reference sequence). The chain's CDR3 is CAWSEGRLGKNIQYF. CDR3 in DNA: TGTGCCTGGAGTGAGGGAAGGCTTGGCAAAAACATTCAGTACTTC.

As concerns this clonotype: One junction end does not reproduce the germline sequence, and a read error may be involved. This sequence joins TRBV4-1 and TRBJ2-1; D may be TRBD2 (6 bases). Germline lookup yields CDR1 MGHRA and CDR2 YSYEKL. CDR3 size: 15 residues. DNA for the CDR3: TGCGCCAGCAGCCAAACCGGGACTGCGTACAATGAGCACTTCTTC. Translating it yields CASSQTGTAYNEHFF.

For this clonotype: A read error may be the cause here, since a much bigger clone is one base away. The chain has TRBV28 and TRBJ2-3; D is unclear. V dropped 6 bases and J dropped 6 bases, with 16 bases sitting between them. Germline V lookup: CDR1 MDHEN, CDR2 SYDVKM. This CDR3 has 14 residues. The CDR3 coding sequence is TGTGCCAGCAGCTTCCCCCTCGGATCCGATACGCAGTATTTT. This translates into CASSFPLGSDTQYF.

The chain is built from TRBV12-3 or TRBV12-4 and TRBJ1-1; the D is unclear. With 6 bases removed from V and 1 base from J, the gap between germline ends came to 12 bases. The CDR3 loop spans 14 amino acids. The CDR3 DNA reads TGTGCCAGCAGCCCTCAGCTGCGGAACACTGAAGCTTTCTTT. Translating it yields CASSPQLRNTEAFF.

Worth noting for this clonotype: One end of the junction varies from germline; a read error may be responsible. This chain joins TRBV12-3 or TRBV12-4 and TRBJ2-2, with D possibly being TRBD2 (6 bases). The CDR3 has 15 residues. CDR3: CARSLAQGGTGELFF. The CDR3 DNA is TGTGCCAGAAGTTTAGCCCAGGGAGGCACTGGGGAGCTGTTTTTT.

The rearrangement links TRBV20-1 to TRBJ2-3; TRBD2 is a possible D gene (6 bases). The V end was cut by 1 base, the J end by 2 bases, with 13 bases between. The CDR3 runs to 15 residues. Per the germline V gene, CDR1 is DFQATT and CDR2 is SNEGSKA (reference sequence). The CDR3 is CSARGGAGLTDTQYF. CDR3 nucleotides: TGCAGTGCTAGAGGGGGAGCGGGTCTCACAGATACGCAGTATTTT.

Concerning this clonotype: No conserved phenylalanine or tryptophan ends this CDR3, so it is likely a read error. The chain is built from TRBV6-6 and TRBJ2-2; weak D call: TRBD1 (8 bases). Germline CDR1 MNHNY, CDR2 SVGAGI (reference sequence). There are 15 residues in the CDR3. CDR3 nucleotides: TGTGTCAGCACTACAGGGGGGGTGAACACCGGGGAGCTGTTTTTA. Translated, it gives CVSTTGGVNTGELFL.

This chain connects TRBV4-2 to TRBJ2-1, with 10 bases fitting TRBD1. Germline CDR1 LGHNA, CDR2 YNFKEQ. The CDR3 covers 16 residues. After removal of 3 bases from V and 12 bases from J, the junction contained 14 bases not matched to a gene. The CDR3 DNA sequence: TGTGCCAGCAGCCACGCTGGGGGACAGGGGAACATTGGGCAGTTCTTC. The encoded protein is CASSHAGGQGNIGQFF.

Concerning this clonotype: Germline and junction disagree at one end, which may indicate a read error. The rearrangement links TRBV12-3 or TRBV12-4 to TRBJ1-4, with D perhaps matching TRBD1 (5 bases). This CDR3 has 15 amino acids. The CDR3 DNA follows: TGTGCAAGCAGTTTTAGTCTGGGGGGGAATGAAAACCTGTTTTTT. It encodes CASSFSLGGNENLFF.

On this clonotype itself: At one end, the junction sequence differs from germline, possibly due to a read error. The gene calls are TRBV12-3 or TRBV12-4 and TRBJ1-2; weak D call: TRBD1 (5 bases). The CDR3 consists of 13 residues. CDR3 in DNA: TGCGTTAGCAGCTTGGCAGGGCCTCATGGCTACACCTTC. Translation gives CVSSLAGPHGYTF.

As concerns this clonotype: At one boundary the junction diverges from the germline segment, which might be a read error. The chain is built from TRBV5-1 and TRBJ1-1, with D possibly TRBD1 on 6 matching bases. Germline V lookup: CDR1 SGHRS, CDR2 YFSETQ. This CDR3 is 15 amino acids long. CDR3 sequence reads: CASSSRGRQITGAFF. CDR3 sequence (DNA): TGCGCCAGCAGCTCCAGGGGACGTCAGATCACTGGAGCTTTCTTT. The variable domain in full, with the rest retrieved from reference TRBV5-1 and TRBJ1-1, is KAGVTQTPRYLIKTRGQQVTLSCSPISGHRSVSWYQQTPGQGLQFLFEYFSETQRNKGNFPGRFSGRQFSNSRSEMNVSTLELGDSALYLCASSSRGRQITGAFFGQGTRLTVV.

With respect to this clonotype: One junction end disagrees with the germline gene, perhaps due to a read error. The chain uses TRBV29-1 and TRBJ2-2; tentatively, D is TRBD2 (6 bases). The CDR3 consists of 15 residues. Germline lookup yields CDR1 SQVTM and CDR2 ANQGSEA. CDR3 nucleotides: TGCAGCGTTGGGGCTAGCGCGGTGAACACCGGGGACCTGTTTTTT. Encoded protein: CSVGASAVNTGDLFF.

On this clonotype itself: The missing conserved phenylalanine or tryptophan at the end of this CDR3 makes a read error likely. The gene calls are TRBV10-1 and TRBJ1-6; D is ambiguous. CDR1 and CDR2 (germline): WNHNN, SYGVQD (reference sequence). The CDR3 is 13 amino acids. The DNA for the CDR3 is TGCGCCAGCAGTGAGGGATTTGAGTCACCACTCCACTTA. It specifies CASSEGFESPLHL.